Below, 9 T cell receptor beta chains from the same sample are listed, as sequenced in a study of cytomegalovirus exposure and HLA in healthy donors. In the PCR, 60 Vbeta and 13 Jbeta primers were used. TCRdb's table, derived via immunoSEQ multiplex PCR, lists solely in-frame clones and lacks some. The table records 85,000 to 100,000 clones, about 80% of them present only once. Sequencing was performed on PBMCs. These receptors were collected from a woman in her fifties or sixties in good health and CMV-seronegative.

This clone came up once. The CDR3 loop is CASTHSGGVNEQFF. The CDR3 DNA is TGTGCCAGCACCCACTCCGGCGGAGTTAATGAGCAGTTCTTC. The V gene is TRBV6-1, the J gene TRBJ2-1; D gene ambiguous. V shed 7 bases and J shed 7 bases, with 17 bases lying between them. This CDR3 comprises 14 residues. Germline CDR1 and CDR2: MNHNS and SASEGT.

This clone appeared a few times. The rearrangement links TRBV6-5 to TRBJ1-1; 7 bases agree with TRBD1. The CDR3 has 14 amino acids. With V trimmed by 2 bases and J by 4 bases, 4 bases remained unmatched. Germline-derived CDR1 and CDR2 are MNHEY and SVGAGI. The CDR3 bases are TGTGCCAGCAGTTACGAGGGGGCTGTCACTGAAGCTTTCTTT. Protein product: CASSYEGAVTEAFF.

This rearrangement joins TRBV5-1 to TRBJ1-3, with D maybe TRBD1 (5 bases). The CDR3 consists of 15 residues. V lost 3 bases, J lost 0 bases, and 10 bases lay in between. Germline values: CDR1 SGHRS, CDR2 YFSETQ. The DNA of the CDR3 is TGCGCCAGCAGCTCGGGACTGCCCTCTGGAAACACCATATATTTT. This encodes CASSSGLPSGNTIYF.

V usage is TRBV28 and J usage is TRBJ1-5; weak D call: TRBD1 (5 bases). The CDR3 runs 16 residues. CDR1 and CDR2 (germline): MDHEN, SYDVKM. V dropped 2 bases and J dropped 2 bases, with 13 bases sitting between them. This CDR3 is CASSLRSGGGNQPQHF. CDR3 DNA sequence: TGTGCCAGCAGTTTACGTTCCGGGGGTGGCAATCAGCCCCAGCATTTT.

This clone was found a few times. The V gene is TRBV7-2, the J gene TRBJ2-5, with D possibly matching TRBD1 (6 bases). From germline, CDR1 is SGHTA and CDR2 FQGNSA. Trimming cost V 1 base and J 10 bases, with 10 bases left between them. The CDR3 has 12 residues. The CDR3 sequence is CASSLVRGDQYF. The CDR3 bases are TGTGCCAGCAGCTTAGTCAGGGGCGACCAGTACTTC. Full variable domain (outside the CDR3, taken from reference TRBV7-2 and TRBJ2-5): GAGVSQSPSNKVTEKGKDVELRCDPISGHTALYWYRQSLGQGLEFLIYFQGNSAPDKSGLPSDRFSAERTGGSVSTLTIQRTQQEDSAVYLCASSLVRGDQYFGPGTRLLVL.

This chain connects TRBV29-1 to TRBJ2-1; D unclear. Trimming pared 4 bases from V and 9 bases from J, leaving 13 bases between. Germline CDR1 and CDR2: SQVTM and ANQGSEA. The CDR3 totals 12 residues. CDR3 region: CSVGVARSEQFF. CDR3 sequence (DNA): TGCAGCGTTGGGGTGGCCCGGAGTGAGCAGTTCTTC.

The gene calls are TRBV19 and TRBJ1-4; D is possibly TRBD1 (5 bases). The CDR3 is made up of 16 amino acids. The germline V and J ends were trimmed by 5 bases and 6 bases, with 19 bases remaining between them. Looked up from germline, CDR1 is LNHDA and CDR2 is SQIVND (reference sequence). Here the CDR3 DNA reads TGTGCCAGTAGTGACAGTACCCTGTTTTACTATGAAAAACTGTTTTTT. This translates into CASSDSTLFYYEKLFF.

DNA for the CDR3: TGTGCCAGCAGTTTTGCGGGAGATTATGGCTACACCTTC. Translated, it gives CASSFAGDYGYTF. J is TRBJ1-2 and V is TRBV6-5; D call uncertain. V lost 4 bases and J 5 bases, leaving 11 bases between the germline ends. Germline CDR1 is MNHEY and CDR2 is SVGAGI. This CDR3 is built from 13 residues.

The rearrangement uses TRBV4-1 and TRBJ2-1; 13 bases fit TRBD2. The CDR3 is 18 residues long. CDR1 and CDR2 (germline): MGHRA, YSYEKL. After removal of 1 base from V and 4 bases from J, the junction contained 7 bases not matched to a gene. The DNA of the CDR3 is TGCGCCAGCAGCCAAGCAACTTTACTAGCGGGGGGGTACAATGAGCAGTTCTTC. Its protein is CASSQATLLAGGYNEQFF.